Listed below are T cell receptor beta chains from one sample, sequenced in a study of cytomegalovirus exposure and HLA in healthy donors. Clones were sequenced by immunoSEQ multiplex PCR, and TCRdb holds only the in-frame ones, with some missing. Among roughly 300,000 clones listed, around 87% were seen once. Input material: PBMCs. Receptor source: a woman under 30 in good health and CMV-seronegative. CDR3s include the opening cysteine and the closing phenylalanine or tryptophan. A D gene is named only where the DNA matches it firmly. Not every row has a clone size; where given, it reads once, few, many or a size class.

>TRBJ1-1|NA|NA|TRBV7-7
CASSQDKNTEAFF
TGTGCCAGCAGCCAGGACAAAAACACTGAAGCTTTCTTT
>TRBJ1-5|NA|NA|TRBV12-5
CASGLVQGSNQPQHF
TGTGCTAGTGGTTTGGTACAGGGTAGCAATCAGCCCCAGCATTTT
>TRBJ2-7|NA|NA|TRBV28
CASQGSIFYEQYF
TGTGCCAGCCAGGGGTCGATATTCTACGAGCAGTACTTC
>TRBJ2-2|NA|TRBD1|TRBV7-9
CASSDDRGSVNTGELFF
TGTGCCAGCAGCGATGACAGGGGTTCAGTGAACACCGGGGAGCTGTTTTTT
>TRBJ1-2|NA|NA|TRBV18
CASSPPTESYGYTF
TGTGCCAGCTCACCACCAACAGAGAGCTATGGCTACACCTTC
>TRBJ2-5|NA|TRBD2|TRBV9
CASSALAGGQETQYF
TGTGCCAGCAGCGCCCTAGCGGGGGGCCAAGAGACCCAGTACTTC
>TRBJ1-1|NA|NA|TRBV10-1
CASSLTDRTEAFF
TGCGCCAGCAGTCTTACGGACCGGACTGAGGCTTTCTTT
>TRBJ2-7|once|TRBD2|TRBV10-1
CASTEGSSGSYEQYF
TGCGCCAGCACCGAAGGGTCTAGCGGGAGCTACGAGCAGTACTTC
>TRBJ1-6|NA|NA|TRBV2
CASSSETPAGSPLHF
TGTGCCAGCAGTTCGGAAACCCCAGCAGGTTCACCCCTCCACTTT
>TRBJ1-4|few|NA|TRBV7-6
CASSETSFEKLFF
TGTGCCAGCAGCGAGACTAGCTTTGAAAAACTGTTTTTT
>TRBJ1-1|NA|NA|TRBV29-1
CSVAGQYTEAFF
TGCAGCGTGGCCGGACAATACACTGAAGCTTTCTTT
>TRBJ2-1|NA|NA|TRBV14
CASSQDRTARYNEQFF
TGTGCCAGCAGCCAAGATAGGACAGCGCGCTACAATGAGCAGTTCTTC
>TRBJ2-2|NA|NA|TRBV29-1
CSVGGTFGELFF
TGCAGCGTTGGCGGGACGTTCGGGGAGCTGTTTTTT
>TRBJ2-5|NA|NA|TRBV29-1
CSVEWSETQYF
TGCAGCGTTGAATGGAGTGAGACCCAGTACTTC
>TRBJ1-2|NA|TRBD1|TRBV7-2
CASSLETGIEDGYTF
TGTGCCAGCAGCTTAGAGACAGGGATCGAGGATGGCTACACCTTC
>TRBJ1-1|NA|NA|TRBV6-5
CASSYPGLNTEAFF
TGTGCCAGCAGTTATCCAGGGTTGAACACTGAAGCTTTCTTT
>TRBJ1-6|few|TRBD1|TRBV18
CASSDGQGVNSPLHF
TGTGCCAGCTCTGACGGACAGGGGGTTAATTCACCCCTCCACTTT
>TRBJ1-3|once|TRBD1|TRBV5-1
CASSETGGPSSTIYF
TGCGCCAGCAGCGAAACAGGGGGCCCCTCCTCCACCATATATTTT
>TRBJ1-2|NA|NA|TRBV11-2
CASSSPSYGYTF
TGTGCCAGCAGCTCCCCTTCCTATGGCTACACCTTC
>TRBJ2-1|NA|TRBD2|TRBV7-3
CASSPIAGTGNEQFF
TGTGCCAGCAGCCCAATAGCGGGAACGGGGAATGAGCAGTTCTTC
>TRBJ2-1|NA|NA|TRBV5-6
CASSLLSVSSYNEQFF
TGTGCCAGCAGCTTGCTCTCCGTGAGCTCCTACAATGAGCAGTTCTTC
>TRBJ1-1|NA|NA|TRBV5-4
CASSREVEGTEAFF
TGTGCCAGCAGCCGTGAGGTGGAGGGCACTGAAGCTTTCTTT
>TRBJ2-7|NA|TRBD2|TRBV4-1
CASSQALAGDQQYF
TGCGCCAGCAGCCAAGCCCTAGCGGGGGATCAGCAGTACTTC
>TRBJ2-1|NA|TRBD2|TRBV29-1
CSVGGDAGTSYNEQFF
TGCAGCGTGGGGGGGGACGCCGGGACTAGCTACAATGAGCAGTTCTTC
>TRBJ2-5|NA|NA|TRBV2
CASRVGEVGTQYF
TGTGCCAGCAGGGTGGGAGAAGTCGGGACCCAGTACTTC
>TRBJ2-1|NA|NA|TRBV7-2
CASSLARDNEQFF
TGTGCCAGCAGCTTAGCCAGGGATAATGAGCAGTTCTTC
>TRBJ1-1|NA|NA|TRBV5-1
CASSPAGQRNTEAFF
TGCGCCAGCAGCCCAGCAGGACAGAGAAACACTGAAGCTTTCTTT
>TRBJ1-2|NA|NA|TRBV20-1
CRPSRDYGYTF
TGCAGGCCTTCTCGGGACTATGGCTACACCTTC
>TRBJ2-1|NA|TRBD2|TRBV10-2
CASSKILGLAGGNSYNEQFF
TGCGCCAGCAGTAAAATCCTAGGACTAGCGGGAGGTAACTCCTACAATGAGCAGTTCTTC
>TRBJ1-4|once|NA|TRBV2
CASSDWTSGGEKLFF
TGTGCCAGCAGCGACTGGACGTCGGGAGGTGAAAAACTGTTTTTT
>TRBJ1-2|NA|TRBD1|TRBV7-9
CASSPSIGDREGYTF
TGTGCCAGCAGCCCGAGTATTGGGGACAGGGAGGGCTACACCTTC
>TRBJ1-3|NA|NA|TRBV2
CASGPGVAVLPSGNTIYF
TGTGCCAGCGGCCCCGGGGTGGCCGTCCTCCCATCTGGAAACACCATATATTTT
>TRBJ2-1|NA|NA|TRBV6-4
CASSDRESSYNEQFF
TGTGCCAGCAGTGACCGGGAGAGCTCCTACAATGAGCAGTTCTTC
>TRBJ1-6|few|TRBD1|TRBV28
CASTITGVDSPLHF
TGTGCCAGCACCATCACAGGGGTGGATTCACCCCTCCACTTT
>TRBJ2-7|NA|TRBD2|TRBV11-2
CASGAGGGLDEQYF
TGTGCCAGCGGGGCGGGAGGGGGTCTCGACGAGCAGTACTTC
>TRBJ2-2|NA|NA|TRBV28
CASIKGGATPTGELFF
TGTGCCAGCATCAAAGGAGGGGCCACCCCCACCGGGGAGCTGTTTTTT
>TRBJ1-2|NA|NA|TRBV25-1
CASSTHDRDYGYTF
TGTGCCAGCAGCACACACGACCGGGACTATGGCTACACCTTC
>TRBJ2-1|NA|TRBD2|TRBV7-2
CASSPSGTTNEQFF
TGTGCCAGCAGCCCCTCCGGGACTACCAATGAGCAGTTCTTC
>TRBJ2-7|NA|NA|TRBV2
CASSAGFPYEQYF
TGTGCCAGCAGTGCAGGGTTCCCCTACGAGCAGTACTTC
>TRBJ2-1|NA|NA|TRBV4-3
CASSQGLATDEQFF
TGCGCCAGCAGCCAAGGGCTAGCGACGGATGAGCAGTTCTTC
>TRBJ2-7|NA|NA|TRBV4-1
CASSQVMRAANYEQYF
TGCGCCAGCAGCCAAGTGATGAGAGCGGCCAACTACGAGCAGTACTTC